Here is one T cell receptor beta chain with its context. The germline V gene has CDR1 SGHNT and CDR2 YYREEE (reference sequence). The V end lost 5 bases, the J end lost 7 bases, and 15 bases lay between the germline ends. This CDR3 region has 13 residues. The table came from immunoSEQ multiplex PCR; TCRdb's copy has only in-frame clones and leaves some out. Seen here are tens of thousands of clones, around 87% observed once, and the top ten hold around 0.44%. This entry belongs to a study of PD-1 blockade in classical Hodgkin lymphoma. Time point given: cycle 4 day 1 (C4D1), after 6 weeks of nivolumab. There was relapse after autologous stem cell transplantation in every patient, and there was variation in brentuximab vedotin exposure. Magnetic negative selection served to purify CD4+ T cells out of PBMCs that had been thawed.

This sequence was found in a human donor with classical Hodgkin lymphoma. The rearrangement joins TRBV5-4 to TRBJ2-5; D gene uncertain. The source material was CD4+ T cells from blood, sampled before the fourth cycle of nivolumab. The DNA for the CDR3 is TGTGCCAGCAGTTCAGATGGAATTGGGACCCAGTACTTC. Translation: CASSSDGIGTQYF.